Following are 18 T cell receptor beta chains from one sample sequenced in a study of blood T cells in healthy people across ages. The use of a sample-barcoded 5' primer and a J-beta primer mix characterized a second PCR of roughly 7 to 12 cycles. TCRdb re-called the 5' RACE reads with MiXCR, one entry per CDR3 protein. This sample has 1,800,000 or so distinct CDR3 sequences, with 30% to 40% found just once. Sample: blood. Receptor source: a human donor in good health.

Note on this clonotype: An end of the junction differs from the germline gene, which may be a read error. This sequence joins TRBV6-5 and TRBJ2-7; TRBD2 matches 7 bases. The CDR3 spans 14 residues. Looked up from germline, CDR1 is MNHEY and CDR2 is SVGAGI. CDR3 coding DNA: TGTACCAGCAGTTTTCTGTCTAGCGGCTACGAGCAGTACTTC. Residues: CTSSFLSSGYEQYF.

The chain joins TRBV18 to TRBJ2-3; D might be TRBD1 (6 bases). The germline V gene encodes CDR1 KGHSH and CDR2 LQKENI. The V end lost 3 bases, the J end lost 0 bases, and 16 bases lay between the germline ends. The CDR3 has 17 residues. In nucleotides, the CDR3 is TGTGCCAGCTCACCGATAGCCGGGACATCTAGCACAGATACGCAGTATTTT. It translates to CASSPIAGTSSTDTQYF.

This clonotype was counted only a few times. The chain links TRBV9 to TRBJ2-1; TRBD1 is a possible D gene (5 bases). Germline lookup yields CDR1 SGDLS and CDR2 YYNGEE. Trimming stripped 2 bases from V and 5 bases from J, with 8 bases between. CDR3 length: 13 residues. For the CDR3, the DNA is TGTGCCAGCAGCGTTATCAGGGACAATGAGCAGTTCTTC. Translating gives CASSVIRDNEQFF. Drawing the rest from reference TRBV9 and TRBJ2-1, the complete variable domain is DSGVTQTPKHLITATGQRVTLRCSPRSGDLSVYWYQQSLDQGLQFLIQYYNGEERAKGNILERFSAQQFPDLHSELNLSSLELGDSALYFCASSVIRDNEQFFGPGTRLTVL.

The chain is built from TRBV5-4 and TRBJ1-2; D call uncertain. The CDR3 is made up of 15 amino acids. With 5 bases removed from V and 4 bases from J, the gap between germline ends came to 18 bases. CDR1 SGHNT and CDR2 YYREEE come from the germline V gene (reference sequence). CDR3 sequence: CASRREGKRGYGYTF. CDR3 nucleotide sequence: TGTGCCAGCAGGCGAGAAGGGAAAAGAGGCTATGGCTACACCTTC.

This chain connects TRBV7-2 to TRBJ2-5, with a weak D call TRBD2 (6 bases). CDR1 and CDR2 (germline): SGHTA, FQGNSA. The V gene lost 7 bases and the J gene lost 3 bases, with 12 bases spanning the gap. The CDR3 runs to 13 residues. For the CDR3, the DNA is TGTGCCAGCACCCTAGCGACTGAAGAGACCCAGTACTTC. It codes for CASTLATEETQYF.

V gene TRBV6-6 combines with J gene TRBJ2-1; 7 bases line up with TRBD2. The V gene end was trimmed by 7 bases and the J gene end by 7 bases; junction bases not matched to a gene: 16. Per the germline V gene, CDR1 is MNHNY and CDR2 is SVGAGI (reference sequence). The CDR3 extends over 16 amino acids. CDR3 sequence reads: CASISSGDYDPNEQFF. Written as DNA, the CDR3 is TGTGCCAGCATATCCAGCGGGGACTATGACCCTAATGAGCAGTTCTTC.

The chain recombines TRBV5-1 with TRBJ2-7, with D maybe TRBD1 (6 bases). The germline V gene has CDR1 SGHRS and CDR2 YFSETQ. Trimming pared 0 bases from V and 2 bases from J, leaving 24 bases between. CDR3 length: 19 amino acids. Here the CDR3 reads CASSLDLRGAVSITYEQYF. The CDR3, as DNA: TGCGCCAGCAGCTTGGATCTCAGGGGAGCAGTATCGATCACCTACGAGCAGTACTTC.

The J gene is TRBJ2-3, the V gene TRBV4-1; 13 bases agree with TRBD2. V shed 1 base, J shed 2 bases, and the junction held 3 bases outside the gene matches. CDR1 is MGHRA and CDR2 is YSYEKL in the germline V gene. The CDR3 runs 17 residues. This chain's CDR3 is CASSQGLAGGLTDTQYF. The CDR3 nucleotides are TGCGCCAGCAGCCAAGGACTAGCGGGGGGCCTCACAGATACGCAGTATTTT.

This chain connects TRBV28 to TRBJ2-7; TRBD2 is a possible D gene (6 bases). The CDR3 covers 15 residues. Trimming shortened V by 2 bases and J by 5 bases, and 16 bases separated the two germline ends. Per the germline V gene, CDR1 is MDHEN and CDR2 is SYDVKM. CDR3 loop: CASSLESGLVHEQYF. The CDR3 DNA reads TGTGCCAGCAGTTTAGAAAGCGGGCTAGTCCACGAGCAGTACTTC.

J is TRBJ1-1 and V is TRBV12-3 or TRBV12-4; 7 bases match TRBD1. V was pared by 7 bases and J by 4 bases, with 6 bases of the junction left unmatched. The CDR3 spans 13 residues. DNA for the CDR3: TGTGCCAGCACTACTACAGGGGTCACTGAAGCTTTCTTT. It codes for CASTTTGVTEAFF.

This clonotype occurred a few times. The rearrangement links TRBV7-9 to TRBJ1-2, with D unclear. The germline V gene has CDR1 SEHNR and CDR2 FQNEAQ (reference sequence). The V gene lost 3 bases and the J gene lost 8 bases, with 13 bases spanning the gap. The length of the CDR3 is 13 residues. The CDR3 here is CASSFSTYDGYTF. CDR3 sequence (DNA): TGTGCCAGCAGCTTCAGTACTTACGACGGCTACACCTTC.

As regards this clonotype: A much larger clone lies one base from this, so it may be a read error. The rearrangement uses TRBV29-1 and TRBJ1-2; 7 bases are a match to TRBD1. The CDR3 runs 14 residues. Germline CDR1 reads SQVTM; CDR2 reads ANQGSEA. After removal of 3 bases from V and 3 bases from J, the junction contained 7 bases not matched to a gene. The DNA for the CDR3 is TGCAGCGTTGATGAGGGGGCGGGGGACTATGGCTACACCTTC. This codes for CSVDEGAGDYGYTF.

This clonotype occurred a few times. This CDR3 is CASSRTSRGETQYF. DNA of the CDR3: TGCGCCAGCAGCCGGACTAGCCGAGGGGAGACCCAGTACTTC. The V call is TRBV4-1, the J call TRBJ2-5, with 8 nucleotides matching TRBD2. Germline assignment: CDR1 MGHRA and CDR2 YSYEKL. This CDR3 contains 14 residues. J gave up 5 bases and V 4 bases, and 6 bases lay outside the gene matches.

There are a few counts of this clonotype. This chain connects TRBV5-5 to TRBJ2-7, with TRBD2 identical over 7 bases. Germline assignment: CDR1 SGHKS and CDR2 YYEKEE (reference sequence). The trim removed 7 bases at V and 4 bases at J, leaving 14 bases unmatched. The CDR3 length is 15 residues. The CDR3 spells CASGRSPRGTYEQYF. The CDR3 DNA follows: TGTGCCAGCGGGCGAAGTCCGCGGGGGACTTACGAGCAGTACTTC.

The J gene is TRBJ1-1, the V gene TRBV3-1; no definite D call. Between the trimmed V and J ends, which lost 1 base and 0 bases, there was a span of 9 bases. This CDR3 is 15 amino acids long. CDR1 and CDR2 from the germline V gene are LGHDT and YNNKEL (reference sequence). CDR3 DNA sequence: TGTGCCAGCAGCCAAGTCGACGAAATGAACACTGAAGCTTTCTTT. This translates into CASSQVDEMNTEAFF.

The chain uses TRBV20-1 and TRBJ2-3; 8 bases match TRBD1. CDR1 is DFQATT and CDR2 is SNEGSKA in the germline V gene (reference sequence). V was pared by 5 bases and J by 0 bases, with 4 bases of the junction left unmatched. The CDR3 contains 14 residues. CDR3 sequence: CSASGQGSTDTQYF. In nucleotides, the CDR3 is TGCAGTGCTTCCGGACAGGGCAGCACAGATACGCAGTATTTT.

The V call is TRBV4-3, the J call TRBJ2-1; TRBD2 matches 10 bases. Trimming removed 0 bases from V and 3 bases from J; junction bases left unmatched: 11. Per germline, CDR1 LGHNA and CDR2 YSLEER. The length of the CDR3 is 19 residues. The CDR3 spells CASSQDFVPPSGGYNEQFF. For the CDR3, the DNA is TGCGCCAGCAGCCAAGATTTCGTCCCCCCTAGCGGGGGCTACAATGAGCAGTTCTTC.

There are a few counts of this clonotype. The rearrangement joins TRBV7-2 to TRBJ1-2; no reliable D call. CDR1 is SGHTA, CDR2 FQGNSA, per germline. The V end lost 0 bases, the J end lost 4 bases, and 6 bases lay between the germline ends. The CDR3 extends over 13 amino acids. CDR3 nucleotide sequence: TGTGCCAGCAGCTTAGCGAGCACCTATGGCTACACCTTC. Translated, it gives CASSLASTYGYTF.